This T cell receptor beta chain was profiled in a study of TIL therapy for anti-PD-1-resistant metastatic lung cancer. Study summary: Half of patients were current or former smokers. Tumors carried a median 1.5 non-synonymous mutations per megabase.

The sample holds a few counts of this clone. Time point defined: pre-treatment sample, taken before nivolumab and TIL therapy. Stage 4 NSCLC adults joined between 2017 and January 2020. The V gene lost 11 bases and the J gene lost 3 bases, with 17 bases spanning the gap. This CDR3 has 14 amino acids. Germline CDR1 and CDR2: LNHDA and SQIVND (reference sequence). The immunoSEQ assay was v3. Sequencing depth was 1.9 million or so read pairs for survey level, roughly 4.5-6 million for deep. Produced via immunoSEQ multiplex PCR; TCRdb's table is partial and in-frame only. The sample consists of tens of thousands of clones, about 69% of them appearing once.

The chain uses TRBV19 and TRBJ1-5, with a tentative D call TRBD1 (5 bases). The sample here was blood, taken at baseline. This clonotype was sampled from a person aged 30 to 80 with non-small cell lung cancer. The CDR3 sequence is CASTPGTINQPQHF. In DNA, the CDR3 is TGTGCCTCTACCCCGGGGACGATCAATCAGCCCCAGCATTTT. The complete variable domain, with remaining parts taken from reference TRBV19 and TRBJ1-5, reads DGGITQSPKYLFRKEGQNVTLSCEQNLNHDAMYWYRQDPGQGLRLIYYSQIVNDFQKGDIAEGYSVSREKKESFPLTVTSAQKNPTAFYLCASTPGTINQPQHFGDGTRLSIL.